This TCR beta chain was observed in a study of T-cell reconstitution after alpha-beta-depleted transplantation in children. This CDR3 is built from 12 residues. Germline lookup yields CDR1 SQVTM and CDR2 ANQGSEA. V shed 7 bases and J shed 4 bases, with 13 bases lying between them. Using unique molecular identifiers, the investigators prepared the TCRbeta library. TCRdb reanalysed the PCR reads using MiXCR and keeps one entry per CDR3 protein. The table records roughly 610,000 distinct CDR3 sequences, 10% to 13% of them present only once. This clonotype was picked up a small number of times. The gene calls are TRBV29-1 and TRBJ1-2, with D unclear. The starting material was PBMCs from the stem cell graft donor, obtained from the stem cell graft. The sequence was obtained from a human donor who donated a stem cell graft to a child with acute myeloid leukemia. In DNA, the CDR3 is TGCAGCGCCCTGGACCGGTTCTATGGCTACACCTTC. This sequence encodes CSALDRFYGYTF. Variable domain in full (rest from reference TRBV29-1 and TRBJ1-2): SAVISQKPSRDICQRGTSLTIQCQVDSQVTMMFWYRQQPGQSLTLIATANQGSEATYESGFVIDKFPISRPNLTFSTLTVSNMSPEDSSIYLCSALDRFYGYTFGSGTRLTVV.